This T cell receptor beta chain emerged from a study of shared clonotypes between healthy human individuals (dated by TCRdb to 2020 to 2021). For the study in its entirety: A couple of women and a few men aged 18 to 49 years were included in the cohort. Per donor, three plates each were used for CD4 naive and CD4 memory, two for CD8 naive, and one for CD8 memory. To increase sequencing depth and limit assay-specific biases, TCR repertoire library preparation and sequencing were carried out by different laboratories using diverse techniques. The study deeply sequenced blood TCR repertoires of about five healthy adults to estimate repertoire size and the extent of clonotype sharing between individuals. Per donor, leukapheresis produced somewhere between about 0.9 and 9.5 billion PBMCs. What the study reported, not specific to this receptor: Larger estimated clonotype richness was generally found for naive subsets than for memory subsets. Rarefaction of sorted-subset datasets indicated incomplete sequencing despite the large sequencing depth. Around 5.4% of naive CD4, 3.5% of naive CD8, approximately 2% of memory CD4, and around 0.4% of memory CD8 clonotypes were shared across four donors. Sampling was restricted to blood, and TCR repertoires in tissue are likely to differ from TCR repertoires in blood. Based on pairwise subsampling, the degree of clonotype sharing among donors was expected to be affected by sequencing depth. The small number of donors limited the genetic and exposure-history diversity represented. Higher generation probabilities were observed for clonotypes shared by all four sorted-subset donors than for non-shared clonotypes.

Spanning cysteine to phenylalanine, the CDR3 consists of 17 amino acids. The retained sequence is limited to the CDR3, 51 bases, with the frame set at the first base. In the germline V gene, CDR1 corresponds to SQVTM and CDR2 to ANQGSEA. After removal of 3 bases from V and 6 bases from J, the junction retains 16 bases not matched to a gene. TCR CDR3 regions were amplified from genomic DNA by multiplex PCR using the deep immunoSEQ assay. Extracted genomic DNA from each cell subset was spread evenly across all wells of several immunoSEQ 96-well plates, with each plate serving as a replicate. For sorted subsets, each replicate PCR was loaded with 200 ng genomic DNA, equivalent to 25,000 to 30,000 T cell genomes. The purified libraries were quantified using a Qubit 3.0 fluorometer, sized with a Bioanalyzer 2100, and then quantified again using the KAPA Library Quantification kit. Each immunoSEQ 96-well plate was sequenced on its own single-read 150-cycle Illumina NextSeq 550 flow cell. The published analysis was carried out like this. Because the immunoSEQ output held only junctional sequences and lacked quality scores, the filtering could not match the filtering applied to full-length reads. Sequences were annotated with PyIR, a Python wrapper for IgBLAST v1.9, and V/J genes and CDR3 were assigned using IMGT germline references. Any read was removed if the V/J assignment was weak (E-value above 1e-6), the CDR3 was missing, or the read contained stop codons, out-of-frame junctions, or ambiguous translated residues. V3J clonotypes were defined by identical inferred V gene, J gene, and CDR3 amino acid sequence. Percentage overlap between repertoires was computed as shared unique clonotypes divided by the size of the smaller repertoire. Richness of each repertoire was evaluated using RTK rarefaction, the Chao1 estimator, and Recon v2.1 estimates of unobserved clonotypes. For all TCRbeta clonotypes obtained by the gDNA method from a few donors, generation probabilities were computed with OLGA. TCRdb provides this immuneACCESS table in a form limited to in-frame rearrangements. Some clones are lacking; in checked studies, under half of them reflect an unresolved V gene, and why the rest are absent is not known. V, J and clone size derive from that table, while D and trimming were established from the DNA sequence. For this sample there are about 2,100,000 clones; approximately 94% appear just once. Approximately 1.7% of the sample goes to the ten largest clones.

A word on this clone: Its antigen is not yet known. There are no base qualities to consult, and no much larger clone falls within one base.

CD8 naive samples were CD45RO-negative cells positively selected for CCR7, giving a CD45RA+CCR7+ population that excluded TemRA cells. The donors were healthy, HIV-negative adults with no recently reported acute infections or vaccinations. Every donor was a Caucasian adult residing in Nashville, Tennessee, USA. Blood was obtained by leukapheresis, after which PBMCs were separated by Ficoll-Histopaque density gradient centrifugation and cryopreserved in liquid nitrogen vapor phase. Analytical flow cytometry was used to check the purity and quantity of every magnetically sorted T cell population. Genomic DNA was isolated from every sorted fraction and measured by UV absorbance on a Nanodrop 2000c.

Sequencing was performed on naive CD8+ T cells from PBMCs. This specimen's cell subset or site label, per the study, means: CD45RA+CCR7+. The sequence joins TRBV29-1 to TRBJ2-2; TRBD1 aligns with 7 central bases. This TCR derives from a man aged 18 to 30 in good health. Some clones in this sample may be carry-over from other donors' samples. The DNA sequence is given as TGCAGCGTTGATAGGTCCTCCCGAGGGGGCCACCCCGGGGAGCTGTTTTTT. The resulting protein is CSVDRSSRGGHPGELFF.